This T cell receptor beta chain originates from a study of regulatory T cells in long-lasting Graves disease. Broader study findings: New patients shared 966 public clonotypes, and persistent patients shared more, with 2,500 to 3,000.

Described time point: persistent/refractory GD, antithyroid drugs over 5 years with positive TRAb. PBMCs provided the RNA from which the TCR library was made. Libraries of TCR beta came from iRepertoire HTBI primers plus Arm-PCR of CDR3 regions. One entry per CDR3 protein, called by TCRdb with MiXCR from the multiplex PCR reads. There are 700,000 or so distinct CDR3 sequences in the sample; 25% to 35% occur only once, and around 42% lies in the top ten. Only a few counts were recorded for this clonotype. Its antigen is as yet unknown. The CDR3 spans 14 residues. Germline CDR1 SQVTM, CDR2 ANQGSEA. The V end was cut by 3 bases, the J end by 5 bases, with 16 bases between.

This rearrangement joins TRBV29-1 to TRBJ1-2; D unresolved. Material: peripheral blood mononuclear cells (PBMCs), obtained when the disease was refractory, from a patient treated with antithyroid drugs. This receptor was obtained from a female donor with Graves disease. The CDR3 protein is CSVEKSPTDYGYTF. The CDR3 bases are TGCAGCGTTGAGAAGTCTCCTACGGATTATGGCTACACCTTC. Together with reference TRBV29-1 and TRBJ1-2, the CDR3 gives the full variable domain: SAVISQKPSRDICQRGTSLTIQCQVDSQVTMMFWYRQQPGQSLTLIATANQGSEATYESGFVIDKFPISRPNLTFSTLTVSNMSPEDSSIYLCSVEKSPTDYGYTFGSGTRLTVV.